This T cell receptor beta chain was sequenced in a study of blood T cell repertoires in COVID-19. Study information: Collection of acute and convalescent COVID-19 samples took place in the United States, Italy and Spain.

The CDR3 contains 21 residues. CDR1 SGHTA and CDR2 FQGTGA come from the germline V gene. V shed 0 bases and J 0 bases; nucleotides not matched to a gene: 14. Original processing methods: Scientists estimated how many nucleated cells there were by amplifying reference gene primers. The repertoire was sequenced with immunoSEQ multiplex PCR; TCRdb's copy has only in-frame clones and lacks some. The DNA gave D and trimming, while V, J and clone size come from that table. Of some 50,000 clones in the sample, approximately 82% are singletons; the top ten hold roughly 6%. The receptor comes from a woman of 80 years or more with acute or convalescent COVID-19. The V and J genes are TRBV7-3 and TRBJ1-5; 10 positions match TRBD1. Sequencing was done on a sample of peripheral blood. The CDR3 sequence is CASSLTLRTGTGDYSNQPQHF. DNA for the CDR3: TGTGCCAGCAGCTTAACCCTTCGGACCGGGACAGGGGATTATAGCAATCAGCCCCAGCATTTT.